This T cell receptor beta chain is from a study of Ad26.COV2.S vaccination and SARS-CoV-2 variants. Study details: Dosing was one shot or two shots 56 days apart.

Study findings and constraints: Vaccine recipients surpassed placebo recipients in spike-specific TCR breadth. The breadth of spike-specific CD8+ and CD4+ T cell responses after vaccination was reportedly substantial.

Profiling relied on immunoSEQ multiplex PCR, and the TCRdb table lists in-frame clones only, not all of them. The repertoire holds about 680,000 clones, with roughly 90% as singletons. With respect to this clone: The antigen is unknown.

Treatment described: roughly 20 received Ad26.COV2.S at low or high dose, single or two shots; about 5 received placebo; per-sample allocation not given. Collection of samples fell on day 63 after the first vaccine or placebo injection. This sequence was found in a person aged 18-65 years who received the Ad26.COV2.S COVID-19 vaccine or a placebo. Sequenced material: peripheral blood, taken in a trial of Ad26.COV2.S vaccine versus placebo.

CDR3 sequence (DNA): TGTGCCAGCAGCCCCTCGGAGCGTCGGCAGTTCTTC. It specifies CASSPSERRQFF. This chain links TRBV12-3 or TRBV12-4 with TRBJ2-1, with D hard to call. Trimming took 6 bases from V and 12 from J, leaving 15 bases between them. The CDR3 runs to 12 residues.